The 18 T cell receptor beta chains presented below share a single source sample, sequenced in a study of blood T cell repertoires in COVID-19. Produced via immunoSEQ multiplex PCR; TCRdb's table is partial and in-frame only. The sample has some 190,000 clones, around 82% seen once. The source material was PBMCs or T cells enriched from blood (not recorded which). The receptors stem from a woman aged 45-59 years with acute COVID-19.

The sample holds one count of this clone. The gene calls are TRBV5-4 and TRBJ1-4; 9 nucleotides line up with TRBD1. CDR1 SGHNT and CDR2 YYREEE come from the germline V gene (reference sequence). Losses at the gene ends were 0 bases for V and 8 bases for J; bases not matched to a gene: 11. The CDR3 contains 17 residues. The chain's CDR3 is CASSLGYGQGRGEKLFF. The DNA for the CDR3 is TGTGCCAGCAGCTTGGGATATGGACAGGGGCGGGGAGAAAAACTGTTTTTT.

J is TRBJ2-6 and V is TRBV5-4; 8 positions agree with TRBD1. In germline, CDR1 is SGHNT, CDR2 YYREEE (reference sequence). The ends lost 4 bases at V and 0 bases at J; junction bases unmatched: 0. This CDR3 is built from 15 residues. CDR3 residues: CASSGQGSGANVLTF. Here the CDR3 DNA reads TGTGCCAGCAGCGGACAGGGCTCTGGGGCCAACGTCCTGACTTTC.

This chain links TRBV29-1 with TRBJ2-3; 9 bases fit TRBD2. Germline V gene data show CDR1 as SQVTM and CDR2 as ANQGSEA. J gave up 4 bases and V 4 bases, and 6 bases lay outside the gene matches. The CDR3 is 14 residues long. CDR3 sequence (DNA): TGCAGCGTTGGGGCTAGCGGGGCCCCAGATACGCAGTATTTT. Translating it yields CSVGASGAPDTQYF.

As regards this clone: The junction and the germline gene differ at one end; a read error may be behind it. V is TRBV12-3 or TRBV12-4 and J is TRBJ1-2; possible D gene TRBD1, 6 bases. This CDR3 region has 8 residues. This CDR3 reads CASQDSSF. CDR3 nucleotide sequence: TGTGCCAGTCAGGACAGTAGCTTC.

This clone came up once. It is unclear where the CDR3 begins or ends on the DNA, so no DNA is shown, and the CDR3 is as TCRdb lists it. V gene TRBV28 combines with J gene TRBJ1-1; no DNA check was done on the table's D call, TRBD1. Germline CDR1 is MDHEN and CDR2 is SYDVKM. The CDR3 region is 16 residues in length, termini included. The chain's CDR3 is CASILGTGVRNTEAFF.

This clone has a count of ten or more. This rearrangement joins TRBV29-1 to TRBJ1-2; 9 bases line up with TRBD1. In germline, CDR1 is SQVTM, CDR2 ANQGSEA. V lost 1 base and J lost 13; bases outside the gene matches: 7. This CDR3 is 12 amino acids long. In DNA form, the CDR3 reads TGCAGCGTTGAAGCGACAGGGGGAGGGCGCACCTTC. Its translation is CSVEATGGGRTF.

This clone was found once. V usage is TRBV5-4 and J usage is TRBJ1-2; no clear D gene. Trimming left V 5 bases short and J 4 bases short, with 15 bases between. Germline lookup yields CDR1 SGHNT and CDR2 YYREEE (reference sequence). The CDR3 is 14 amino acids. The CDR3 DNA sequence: TGTGCCAGCAGGAGCGCGACGGAACCCTATGGCTACACCTTC. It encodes CASRSATEPYGYTF.

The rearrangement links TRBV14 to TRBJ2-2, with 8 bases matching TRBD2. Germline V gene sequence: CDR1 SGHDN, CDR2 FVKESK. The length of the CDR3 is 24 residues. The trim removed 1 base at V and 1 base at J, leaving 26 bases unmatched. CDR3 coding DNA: TGTGCCAGCAGCCAAGCGGAGCGGGGGCGTCTACTGCGGTGGGGTCTGGAGAACACCGGGGAGCTGTTTTTT. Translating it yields CASSQAERGRLLRWGLENTGELFF.

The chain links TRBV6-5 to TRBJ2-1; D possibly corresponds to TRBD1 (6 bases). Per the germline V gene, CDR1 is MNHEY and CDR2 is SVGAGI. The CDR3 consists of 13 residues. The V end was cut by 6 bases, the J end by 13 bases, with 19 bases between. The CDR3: CASRVSRGYPQFF. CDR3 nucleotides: TGTGCCAGCAGAGTTTCCAGGGGCTATCCCCAGTTCTTC.

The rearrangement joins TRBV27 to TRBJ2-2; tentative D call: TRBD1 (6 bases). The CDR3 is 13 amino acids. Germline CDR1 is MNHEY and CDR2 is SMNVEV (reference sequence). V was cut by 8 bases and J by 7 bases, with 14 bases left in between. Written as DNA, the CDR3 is TGTGCCAGCTCGGTGGGGGCCTACGGGGAGCTGTTTTTT. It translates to CASSVGAYGELFF.

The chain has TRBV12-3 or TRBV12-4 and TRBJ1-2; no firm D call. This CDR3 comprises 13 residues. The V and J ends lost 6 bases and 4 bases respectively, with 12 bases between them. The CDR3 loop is CASSPPRSYGYTF. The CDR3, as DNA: TGTGCCAGCAGCCCCCCACGGAGCTATGGCTACACCTTC.

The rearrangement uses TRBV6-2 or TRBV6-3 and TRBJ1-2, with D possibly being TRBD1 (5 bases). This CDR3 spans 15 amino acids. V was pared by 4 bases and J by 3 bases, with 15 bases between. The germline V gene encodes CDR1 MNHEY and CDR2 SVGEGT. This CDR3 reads CASSSDLDSYYGYTF. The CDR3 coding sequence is TGTGCCAGCAGTTCCGATCTCGACAGCTACTATGGCTACACCTTC.

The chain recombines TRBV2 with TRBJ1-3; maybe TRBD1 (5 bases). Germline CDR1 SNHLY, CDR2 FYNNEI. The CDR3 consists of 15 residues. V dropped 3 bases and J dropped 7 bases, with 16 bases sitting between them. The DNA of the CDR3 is TGTGCCAGCAGTGATCAGGGTGGTTCAATCAACACCATATATTTT. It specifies CASSDQGGSINTIYF.

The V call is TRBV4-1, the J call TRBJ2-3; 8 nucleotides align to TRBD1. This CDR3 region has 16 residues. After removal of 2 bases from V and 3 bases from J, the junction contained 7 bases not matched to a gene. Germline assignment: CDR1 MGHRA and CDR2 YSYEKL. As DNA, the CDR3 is TGCGCCAGCAGCCAATCTACAGGGGGAGAGACAGATACGCAGTATTTT. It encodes CASSQSTGGETDTQYF.

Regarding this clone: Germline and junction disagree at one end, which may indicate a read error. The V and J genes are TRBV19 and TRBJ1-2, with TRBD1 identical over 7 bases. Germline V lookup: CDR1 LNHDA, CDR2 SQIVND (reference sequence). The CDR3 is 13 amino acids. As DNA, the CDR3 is TGTGCCTGTAGGGGACAGAAACTCTATGGCTACACCTTC. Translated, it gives CACRGQKLYGYTF.

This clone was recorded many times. The CDR3 nucleotides read TGTGCCAGCAGCCCCAGGGCATTTGAGCAGTTCTTC. Its translation: CASSPRAFEQFF. V and J are TRBV9 and TRBJ2-1, with TRBD1 as a possible D gene (5 bases). Trimming pared 4 bases from V and 9 bases from J, leaving 11 bases between. Germline V lookup: CDR1 SGDLS, CDR2 YYNGEE. The CDR3 runs to 12 residues.

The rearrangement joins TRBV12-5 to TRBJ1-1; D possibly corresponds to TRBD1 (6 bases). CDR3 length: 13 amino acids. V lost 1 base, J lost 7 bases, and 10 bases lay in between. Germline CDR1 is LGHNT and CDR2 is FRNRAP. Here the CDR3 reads CASGLGYRDEAFF. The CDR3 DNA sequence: TGTGCTAGTGGTTTGGGTTACAGGGATGAAGCTTTCTTT.

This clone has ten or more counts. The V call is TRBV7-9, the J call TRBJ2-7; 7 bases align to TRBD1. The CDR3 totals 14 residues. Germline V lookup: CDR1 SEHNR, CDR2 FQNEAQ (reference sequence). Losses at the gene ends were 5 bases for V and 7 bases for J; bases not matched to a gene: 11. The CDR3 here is CASSPGTALREQYV. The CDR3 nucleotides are TGTGCCAGCAGCCCCGGGACAGCCCTACGGGAGCAGTACGTC.